The 20 T cell receptor beta chains below were found in one sample sequenced in a study of blood T cell repertoires in COVID-19. Clones were sequenced by immunoSEQ multiplex PCR, and TCRdb holds only the in-frame ones, with some missing. The sample has around 140,000 clones; around 89% are singletons. Sequencing was carried out using peripheral blood. The receptors derive from a man aged 55 to 69 with active or convalescent COVID-19.

This clone was counted between two and nine times. The chain has TRBV6-6 and TRBJ1-2, with 8 positions matching TRBD1. The CDR3 sequence is 15 residues long. The V segment lost 2 bases and the J segment 5 bases; nucleotides outside the gene matches: 7. Per germline, CDR1 MNHNY and CDR2 SVGAGI (reference sequence). The DNA for the CDR3 is TGTGCCAGCAGTTACCCGTCGGACAGGGTTTATGGCTACACCTTC. It codes for CASSYPSDRVYGYTF.

The rearrangement joins TRBV7-2 to TRBJ2-3, with TRBD2 matching over 9 bases. The length of the CDR3 is 16 residues. The junction had 9 bases not matched to a gene; V was cut back by 2 bases and J by 6 bases. CDR1 is SGHTA, CDR2 FQGNSA, per germline. For the CDR3, the DNA is TGTGCCAGCAGCTTAAGCGGGGGGACTGGATGGGATACGCAGTATTTT. It yields the protein CASSLSGGTGWDTQYF.

The genes are TRBV10-3 and TRBJ1-4, with D uncertain. The V end was cut by 10 bases, the J end by 0 bases, with 24 bases between. The CDR3 runs 18 residues. Germline V CDR1 and CDR2: ENHRY, SYGVKD. The CDR3 bases are TGTGCCACTAACGACAAGACGCCGAAAAATGCAACTAATGAAAAACTGTTTTTT. It codes for CATNDKTPKNATNEKLFF.

This clone was observed once. This rearrangement joins TRBV30 to TRBJ2-5; 10 bases line up with TRBD2. Germline assignment: CDR1 GTSNPN and CDR2 SVGIG (reference sequence). The CDR3 runs to 15 residues. Trimming cost V 3 bases and J 0 bases; bases outside gene matches: 4. The DNA of the CDR3 is TGTGCCTGGAGGCATAGCGGGGGGTACCAAGAGACCCAGTACTTC. It translates to CAWRHSGGYQETQYF.

This chain links TRBV7-2 with TRBJ2-2; TRBD1 is a possible D gene (5 bases). The V gene lost 5 bases and the J gene lost 1 base, with 14 bases spanning the gap. The CDR3 contains 16 residues. Germline values: CDR1 SGHTA, CDR2 FQGNSA. CDR3 sequence: CASSPPQGRNTGELFF. CDR3 sequence (DNA): TGTGCCAGCAGCCCGCCTCAGGGAAGGAACACCGGGGAGCTGTTTTTT. The full variable domain, in which reference TRBV7-2 and TRBJ2-2 provide the parts outside the CDR3, is GAGVSQSPSNKVTEKGKDVELRCDPISGHTALYWYRQSLGQGLEFLIYFQGNSAPDKSGLPSDRFSAERTGGSVSTLTIQRTQQEDSAVYLCASSPPQGRNTGELFFGEGSRLTVL.

In this sample, this clone turned up once. V gene TRBV5-8 combines with J gene TRBJ2-7; D gene unclear. The CDR3 consists of 13 residues. Germline V gene sequence: CDR1 SGHTS, CDR2 YDEGEE. V was shortened by 0 bases and J by 2 bases, with 6 bases between the two germline ends. The CDR3 DNA reads as TGTGCCAGCAGCTTGGTCGGTCCCTACGAGCAGTACTTC. Its translation is CASSLVGPYEQYF.

This clone was observed a few times. The chain recombines TRBV7-9 with TRBJ2-7; 13 positions match TRBD2. The CDR3 is made up of 16 amino acids. Per germline, CDR1 SEHNR and CDR2 FQNEAQ (reference sequence). With 3 bases clipped from V and 3 bases from J, the junction kept 5 bases outside the gene matches. In nucleotides, the CDR3 is TGTGCCAGCAGCTTGGGGACTAGCGGGGCGAACTACGAGCAGTACTTC. Its protein product is CASSLGTSGANYEQYF.

This rearrangement joins TRBV5-1 to TRBJ2-2, with a tentative D call TRBD2 (6 bases). The CDR3 runs 16 residues. Between the trimmed V and J ends, which lost 0 bases and 6 bases, there was a span of 15 bases. Germline V lookup: CDR1 SGHRS, CDR2 YFSETQ. In nucleotides, the CDR3 is TGCGCCAGCAGCTTGGAGGGAGGATCCGGCGCCGGGGAGCTGTTTTTT. This gives the protein CASSLEGGSGAGELFF.

V gene TRBV2 combines with J gene TRBJ1-6; TRBD1 might be the D (5 bases). Germline values: CDR1 SNHLY, CDR2 FYNNEI. This CDR3 region has 15 residues. V lost 0 bases to trimming and J lost 7 bases, with 10 bases between them. This CDR3 reads CASSEAGGLNSPLHF. The DNA for the CDR3 is TGTGCCAGCAGTGAAGCGGGGGGACTCAATTCACCCCTCCACTTT.

This chain connects TRBV5-1 to TRBJ2-5; no reliable D call. Germline V gene lookup returns CDR1 SGHRS and CDR2 YFSETQ. V gave up 4 bases and J gave up 1 base, with 8 bases separating them. The CDR3 totals 13 residues. The CDR3, as DNA: TGCGCCAGCAGCGAACAGCTCCAAGAGACCCAGTACTTC. This encodes CASSEQLQETQYF.

The chain recombines TRBV28 with TRBJ1-2; D remains unclear. CDR1 and CDR2 from the germline V gene are MDHEN and SYDVKM. Trimming shortened V by 4 bases and J by 7 bases, and 10 bases separated the two germline ends. The length of the CDR3 is 12 residues. CDR3 in amino acids: CASSSTLRGYTF. The CDR3 coding sequence is TGTGCCAGCAGTTCTACCTTGCGTGGCTACACCTTC.

The gene calls are TRBV7-2 and TRBJ2-5; D call uncertain. The V end was cut by 5 bases, the J end by 4 bases, with 8 bases between. The CDR3 is 12 residues long. Germline V gives CDR1 SGHTA, CDR2 FQGNSA. The CDR3 DNA reads as TGTGCCAGCAGCCTGATCGGAGAGACCCAGTACTTC. Translating it yields CASSLIGETQYF.

This clone showed up just once. The CDR3 DNA sequence: TGCGCCAGCAGCCAAGATATAAGCAGGAATCAGCCCCAGCATTTT. Translation gives CASSQDISRNQPQHF. The chain uses TRBV4-1 and TRBJ1-5; D uncertain. The CDR3 consists of 15 residues. The V gene's germline CDR1 is MGHRA and CDR2 YSYEKL. Trimming took off 0 bases at V and 4 bases at J, with 10 bases between the two ends.

V and J are TRBV18 and TRBJ1-2; no clear D. Germline V gene sequence: CDR1 KGHSH, CDR2 LQKENI. V lost 3 bases, J lost 3 bases, and 14 bases lay in between. CDR3 length: 15 residues. CDR3 DNA: TGTGCCAGCTCACCCCGGCGCGCGGAGGACTATGGCTACACCTTC. Residues: CASSPRRAEDYGYTF.

The rearrangement links TRBV18 to TRBJ2-7; 11 nucleotides line up with TRBD1. This CDR3 spans 14 amino acids. The germline gives CDR1 KGHSH, CDR2 LQKENI. V gave up 6 bases and J gave up 4 bases; unmatched junction bases: 5. CDR3 in amino acids: CASSPDRGRYEQYF. The DNA for the CDR3 is TGTGCCAGCTCCCCGGACAGGGGGCGATACGAGCAGTACTTC.

A few counts support this clone. This sequence joins TRBV5-1 and TRBJ2-7; TRBD2 agrees at 10 bases. The trim removed 0 bases at V and 7 bases at J, leaving 7 bases unmatched. The CDR3 totals 15 residues. Germline V lookup: CDR1 SGHRS, CDR2 YFSETQ. The CDR3 reads CASSLVLAGVQEQYF. Here the CDR3 DNA reads TGCGCCAGCAGCTTGGTTCTAGCGGGAGTTCAGGAGCAGTACTTC.

The CDR3 region is CASSPGRQDLSYEQYF. CDR3 DNA sequence: TGTGCCAGCTCACCTGGACGGCAGGACTTATCCTACGAGCAGTACTTC. The rearrangement uses TRBV18 and TRBJ2-7; weak D call: TRBD2 (5 bases). Between the trimmed V and J ends, which lost 3 bases and 1 base, there was a span of 16 bases. The CDR3 covers 16 residues. Germline CDR1 is KGHSH and CDR2 is LQKENI.

V gene TRBV29-1 combines with J gene TRBJ2-3; D is possibly TRBD1 (5 bases). CDR3 length: 14 amino acids. CDR1 is SQVTM, CDR2 ANQGSEA, per germline. V was trimmed by 0 bases and J by 3 bases, leaving 10 bases between them. The chain's CDR3 is CSVEEKGRTDTQYF. CDR3 in DNA: TGCAGCGTTGAAGAGAAGGGGCGGACAGATACGCAGTATTTT.

The genes are TRBV21-1 and TRBJ1-2. TRBV21-1 is shown as a pseudogene. The CDR3 loop spans 17 amino acids. The CDR3 protein is CASSKGRGKETDRGYTF. CDR3 DNA: TGTGCCAGCAGCAAAGGGAGGGGAAAGGAAACCGATCGTGGCTACACCTTC.

The genes are TRBV5-1 and TRBJ1-5; 12 nucleotides match TRBD1. Per the germline V gene, CDR1 is SGHRS and CDR2 is YFSETQ. This CDR3 has 15 residues. The V segment lost 4 bases and the J segment 5 bases; nucleotides outside the gene matches: 4. The CDR3: CASSAGQGAYQPQHF. The CDR3 DNA reads as TGCGCCAGCAGCGCGGGACAGGGGGCTTATCAGCCCCAGCATTTT. Combining the CDR3 with reference TRBV5-1 and TRBJ1-5 gives the whole variable domain KAGVTQTPRYLIKTRGQQVTLSCSPISGHRSVSWYQQTPGQGLQFLFEYFSETQRNKGNFPGRFSGRQFSNSRSEMNVSTLELGDSALYLCASSAGQGAYQPQHFGDGTRLSIL.